This entry lists 26 T cell receptor beta chains sequenced from one sample in a study of cytomegalovirus exposure and HLA in healthy donors (dated 2017 in TCRdb). Library preparation employed the immunoSEQ multiplex PCR assay. For the multiplex PCR, a mixture combining 60 forward primers for TCR Vbeta segments and 13 reverse primers for TCR Jbeta segments was used. TCRdb carries this immuneACCESS record with in-frame sequences only. Its versions omit some clonotypes, under half of them owing to an unresolved V gene in the studies checked, with the rest unexplained. For this sample there are fewer than 150,000 clones; roughly 80% appear just once. The ten largest clones take up around 1.2% of the sample. Specimen: PBMCs. Receptor source: a man aged 50-60 years in good health and CMV-seronegative.

This clone showed up just once. The chain employs TRBV21-1 and TRBJ2-3; the D call of TRBD2 is as the table states it, not checked on the DNA. TRBV21-1 is deemed a pseudogene. The CDR3 length is 14 residues. In DNA form, the CDR3 reads TGTGCCAGCAAGGGACTAGCCTCGAAGAATACGCAGTATTTT. Translated: CASKGLASKNTQYF.

The chain has TRBV6-6 and TRBJ2-7, with 7 bases lining up with TRBD1. Germline V CDR1 and CDR2: MNHNY, SVGAGI (reference sequence). Unmatched junction bases numbered 4, after V lost 2 bases and J lost 3 bases. The CDR3 totals 14 residues. The CDR3 region has the DNA TGTGCCAGCAGTTACGAGGGGGCAGACTACGAGCAGTACTTC. This encodes CASSYEGADYEQYF.

The J gene is TRBJ2-7, the V gene TRBV6-1, with D possibly being TRBD1 (6 bases). The CDR3 loop spans 15 amino acids. V dropped 7 bases and J dropped 0 bases, with 16 bases sitting between them. Per the germline V gene, CDR1 is MNHNS and CDR2 is SASEGT. The CDR3 spells CASTKQGSSSYEQYF. In DNA, the CDR3 is TGTGCCAGCACCAAACAGGGCTCAAGCTCCTACGAGCAGTACTTC.

The chain has TRBV9 and TRBJ2-1; the match to TRBD1 covers 8 bases. The CDR3 totals 15 residues. The J segment lost 4 bases and the V segment lost 3 bases, leaving 6 bases of the junction unmatched. Germline V gene sequence: CDR1 SGDLS, CDR2 YYNGEE. CDR3 sequence (DNA): TGTGCCAGCAGCGGAGGGACAGGAAAATACAATGAGCAGTTCTTC. Its translation is CASSGGTGKYNEQFF.

The rearrangement joins TRBV29-1 to TRBJ2-5; maybe TRBD1 (6 bases). Germline lookup yields CDR1 SQVTM and CDR2 ANQGSEA. The CDR3 totals 13 residues. Deletions cut 4 bases from V and 2 bases from J, with 11 bases between. The CDR3 sequence is CSVGGRGQETQYF. CDR3 DNA sequence: TGCAGCGTTGGGGGCAGGGGACAAGAGACCCAGTACTTC. Looking up the rest from reference TRBV29-1 and TRBJ2-5 gives the full variable domain: SAVISQKPSRDICQRGTSLTIQCQVDSQVTMMFWYRQQPGQSLTLIATANQGSEATYESGFVIDKFPISRPNLTFSTLTVSNMSPEDSSIYLCSVGGRGQETQYFGPGTRLLVL.

A few counts support this clone. The chain recombines TRBV10-3 with TRBJ1-1; 9 bases are a match to TRBD1. Per germline, CDR1 ENHRY and CDR2 SYGVKD. The CDR3 has 14 residues. Trimming at V came to 5 bases and at J to 5 bases, leaving 6 bases not matched to a gene. The CDR3 DNA follows: TGTGCCATCAGTTCGGACAGGGGAGGAACTGAAGCTTTCTTT. Translated: CAISSDRGGTEAFF.

This clone has more than one count but fewer than ten. The chain joins TRBV9 to TRBJ2-7; D is perhaps TRBD2 (6 bases). This CDR3 has 15 amino acids. Germline CDR1 is SGDLS and CDR2 is YYNGEE. V lost 1 base and J lost 3, with 14 bases in between. In nucleotides, the CDR3 is TGTGCCAGCAGCGTAACCCCGGAGGGCCGCTACGAGCAGTACTTC. Its protein is CASSVTPEGRYEQYF.

J is TRBJ1-4 and V is TRBV29-1; D gene uncertain. The CDR3 extends over 14 amino acids. Germline V CDR1 and CDR2: SQVTM, ANQGSEA. Trimming cost V 6 bases and J 7 bases, with 18 bases left between them. This CDR3 is CSVAFKILGEKLFF. The DNA for the CDR3 is TGCAGCGTCGCATTCAAGATCCTAGGTGAAAAACTGTTTTTT.

The chain is built from TRBV29-1 and TRBJ2-6; TRBD1 matches 11 bases. This CDR3 is 17 amino acids long. Trimming at V came to 7 bases and at J to 2 bases, leaving 10 bases not matched to a gene. CDR1 SQVTM and CDR2 ANQGSEA come from the germline V gene. In nucleotides, the CDR3 is TGCAGCGCCGGGGACAGGGGGGAGGTAGCTGGGGCCAACGTCCTGACTTTC. This sequence encodes CSAGDRGEVAGANVLTF. The full variable domain, completed using reference TRBV29-1 and TRBJ2-6, is SAVISQKPSRDICQRGTSLTIQCQVDSQVTMMFWYRQQPGQSLTLIATANQGSEATYESGFVIDKFPISRPNLTFSTLTVSNMSPEDSSIYLCSAGDRGEVAGANVLTFGAGSRLTVL.

V and J are TRBV6-1 and TRBJ2-7, with 13 bases fitting TRBD2. V shed 0 bases, J shed 4 bases, and the junction held 12 bases outside the gene matches. This CDR3 comprises 19 residues. Germline CDR1 MNHNS, CDR2 SASEGT. This CDR3 reads CASSEAGDGLAGAAYEQYF. CDR3 bases: TGTGCCAGCAGTGAAGCCGGAGATGGACTAGCGGGAGCCGCGTACGAGCAGTACTTC.

The CDR3 nucleotides are TGTGCCAGCAGCCCCCCGCGGGGCGGAGAGACCCAGTACTTC. Protein: CASSPPRGGETQYF. The chain recombines TRBV7-9 with TRBJ2-5, with D possibly being TRBD2 (6 bases). V lost 5 bases to trimming and J lost 4 bases, with 14 bases between them. The germline gives CDR1 SEHNR, CDR2 FQNEAQ (reference sequence). CDR3 length: 14 amino acids. Full variable domain (outside the CDR3, taken from reference TRBV7-9 and TRBJ2-5): DTGVSQNPRHKITKRGQNVTFRCDPISEHNRLYWYRQTLGQGPEFLTYFQNEAQLEKSRLLSDRFSAERPKGSFSTLEIQRTEQGDSAMYLCASSPPRGGETQYFGPGTRLLVL.

The V and J genes are TRBV6-5 and TRBJ1-5, with D tentatively TRBD1 (5 bases). Germline V CDR1 and CDR2: MNHEY, SVGAGI. Trimming cost V 6 bases and J 2 bases, with 14 bases left between them. This CDR3 contains 15 residues. This CDR3 reads CASSSGGVGNQPQHF. Here the CDR3 DNA reads TGTGCCAGCAGCTCCGGGGGGGTGGGCAATCAGCCCCAGCATTTT.

The J gene is TRBJ1-5, the V gene TRBV6-1; the D gene is possibly TRBD1 (6 bases). CDR1 MNHNS and CDR2 SASEGT come from the germline V gene. This CDR3 is built from 15 residues. Between the trimmed V and J ends, which lost 1 base and 6 bases, there was a span of 13 bases. The CDR3 protein is CASSEVGGGSQPQHF. As DNA, the CDR3 is TGTGCCAGCAGTGAAGTAGGGGGGGGTAGTCAGCCCCAGCATTTT.

This clone showed up just a few times. The V gene is TRBV2, the J gene TRBJ1-5; D is possibly TRBD1 (6 bases). The V end lost 4 bases, the J end lost 3 bases, and 10 bases lay between the germline ends. The CDR3 is 14 residues long. Per germline, CDR1 SNHLY and CDR2 FYNNEI. CDR3 sequence: CASSVGDNNQPQHF. The CDR3 DNA follows: TGTGCCAGCAGTGTGGGGGACAACAATCAGCCCCAGCATTTT.

V is TRBV28 and J is TRBJ2-3; D might be TRBD2 (6 bases). The germline CDR1 and CDR2 sequences are MDHEN and SYDVKM. Trimming pared 5 bases from V and 1 base from J, leaving 13 bases between. This CDR3 is 15 amino acids long. The CDR3 loop is CASSSPGGGTDTQYF. As DNA, the CDR3 is TGTGCCAGCAGTAGCCCCGGGGGTGGCACAGATACGCAGTATTTT.

The genes are TRBV5-1 and TRBJ1-1; the D gene is possibly TRBD1 (6 bases). V lost 2 bases, J lost 0 bases, and 8 bases lay in between. The CDR3 has 14 amino acids. The V gene's germline CDR1 is SGHRS and CDR2 YFSETQ. CDR3 loop: CASSFGQMNTEAFF. In nucleotides, the CDR3 is TGCGCCAGCAGCTTCGGACAGATGAACACTGAAGCTTTCTTT.

This chain links TRBV7-2 with TRBJ2-3; weak D call: TRBD2 (6 bases). Germline V gene lookup returns CDR1 SGHTA and CDR2 FQGNSA. The CDR3 extends over 15 amino acids. Trimming cost V 4 bases and J 5 bases, with 16 bases left between them. CDR3 in amino acids: CASSSGTPWLDTQYF. For the CDR3, the DNA is TGTGCCAGCAGCTCCGGGACTCCCTGGCTAGATACGCAGTATTTT.

This chain uses TRBV15 with TRBJ2-7; no reliable D call. Trimming shortened V by 3 bases and J by 1 base, and 7 bases separated the two germline ends. This CDR3 region has 13 residues. Germline-derived CDR1 and CDR2 are LNHNV and YYDKDF (reference sequence). This CDR3 is CATSRTRSYEQYF. The CDR3 DNA sequence: TGTGCCACCAGCAGGACACGATCCTACGAGCAGTACTTC.

The sample holds a few counts of this clone. The rearrangement uses TRBV21-1 and TRBJ1-5; the table's D call TRBD1 went unverified against the DNA. TRBV21-1 corresponds to a pseudogene. This CDR3 is 15 amino acids long. CDR3 coding DNA: TGTGCCAGCAGCAGCCGGGACAGGGGGTTTCAGCCCCAGCATTTT. Protein sequence: CASSSRDRGFQPQHF.

This chain links TRBV6-5 with TRBJ1-1; a weak D match, TRBD1 (6 bases). This CDR3 has 15 residues. Between the trimmed V and J ends, which lost 1 base and 2 bases, there was a span of 11 bases. CDR1 and CDR2 (germline): MNHEY, SVGAGI. The CDR3 DNA sequence: TGTGCCAGCAGTTACTTACAGGGCGGTAACACTGAAGCTTTCTTT. Protein sequence: CASSYLQGGNTEAFF.

This chain connects TRBV13 to TRBJ2-3; perhaps TRBD2 as D (5 bases). The length of the CDR3 is 14 residues. V lost 4 bases, J lost 0 bases, and 8 bases lay in between. Germline loops: CDR1 PRHDT, CDR2 FYEKMQ (reference sequence). The CDR3 loop is CASSSQRSTDTQYF. CDR3 DNA: TGTGCCAGCAGCTCTCAGCGGAGCACAGATACGCAGTATTTT.

The chain employs TRBV13 and TRBJ1-2; D remains ambiguous. The germline V gene encodes CDR1 PRHDT and CDR2 FYEKMQ (reference sequence). CDR3 length: 15 residues. The ends were cut back, 0 bases at V and 0 bases at J, with 8 bases in the middle. CDR3 protein: CASSLGTPPNYGYTF. DNA of the CDR3: TGTGCCAGCAGCTTAGGGACACCGCCTAACTATGGCTACACCTTC.

This clone was counted between two and nine times. The V gene is TRBV11-3, the J gene TRBJ2-2; D gene uncertain. V gave up 1 base and J gave up 3 bases, with 3 bases separating them. Per germline, CDR1 SGHNT and CDR2 YENEEA. The CDR3 extends over 13 amino acids. The DNA for the CDR3 is TGTGCCAGCAGCTTAGTCGACACCGGGGAGCTGTTTTTT. Translation: CASSLVDTGELFF. The whole variable domain, filled in from reference TRBV11-3 and TRBJ2-2, reads EAGVVQSPRYKIIEKKQPVAFWCNPISGHNTLYWYLQNLGQGPELLIRYENEEAVDDSQLPKDRFSAERLKGVDSTLKIQPAELGDSAVYLCASSLVDTGELFFGEGSRLTVL.

This chain links TRBV29-1 with TRBJ2-5, with 7 bases lining up with TRBD2. The CDR3 sequence is 15 residues long. Trimming removed 1 base from V and 4 bases from J; junction bases left unmatched: 9. Germline V gene lookup returns CDR1 SQVTM and CDR2 ANQGSEA. DNA for the CDR3: TGCAGCGTTGAAGCGGGGGGAGGGAGGGGAGAGACCCAGTACTTC. The encoded protein is CSVEAGGGRGETQYF.

This chain connects TRBV10-3 to TRBJ1-1, with D perhaps TRBD1 (5 bases). Trimming left V 7 bases short and J 0 bases short, with 15 bases between. The V gene's germline CDR1 is ENHRY and CDR2 SYGVKD. This CDR3 region has 15 residues. The CDR3 DNA follows: TGTGCCATCACTTCAAAGAGACAGATGAACACTGAAGCTTTCTTT. It is translated as CAITSKRQMNTEAFF.

The V call is TRBV9, the J call TRBJ2-1; D is perhaps TRBD2 (5 bases). CDR3 length: 14 residues. Germline assignment: CDR1 SGDLS and CDR2 YYNGEE. V lost 1 base to trimming and J lost 14 bases, with 19 bases between them. The CDR3, as DNA: TGTGCCAGCAGCGTAAACCCCGGGGTAGCAGAGGAGTTCTTC. As protein: CASSVNPGVAEEFF.